The present T cell receptor (beta chain) was sequenced within a study of T cells in localized non-small cell lung cancer. Points from the study as a whole: Adjacent lung was found to contain a median about 62 of the top 100 tumor clones. In uninvolved adjacent lung, T cell clonality reached its highest value, exceeding tumor. A raised T cell density in blood coincided with lengthier overall survival.

This clone was seen only a few times. Antigen unknown. Germline CDR1 reads GTSNPN; CDR2 reads SVGIG (reference sequence). The length of the CDR3 is 12 residues. Trimming pared 2 bases from V and 6 bases from J, leaving 11 bases between. Clones were sequenced by immunoSEQ multiplex PCR, and TCRdb holds only the in-frame ones, with some missing. The repertoire holds roughly 2,600 clones, with around 22% as singletons. This sequence originates from a female donor aged 60 or older with stage I lung adenocarcinoma. The source material was lung tumor tissue, sampled before any cancer treatment. The rearrangement uses TRBV30 and TRBJ2-7; D call uncertain. The CDR3 loop is CAWSSDWTEQYF. The CDR3 region has the DNA TGTGCCTGGAGTTCAGACTGGACCGAGCAGTACTTC. Complete variable domain (other parts from reference TRBV30 and TRBJ2-7): SQTIHQWPATLVQPVGSPLSLECTVEGTSNPNLYWYRQAAGRGLQLLFYSVGIGQISSEVPQNLSASRPQDRQFILSSKKLLLSDSGFYLCAWSSDWTEQYFGPGTRLTVT.